This entry is about one T cell receptor beta chain. This clone is characterized as medium-sized (0.01 to 0.1%). Its antigen target is currently unknown. Per-base qualities were not stored, and no clone one base away is much larger. The EasySep Human CD8+ T Cell Enrichment Kit was used on day 10 to isolate CD8+ T cells from every culture. The data belong to a study of CD8 T cell repertoires and HIV-1 epitope variants (dated by TCRdb to 2020 to 2021). Regarding the research as a whole: T cells were stimulated in separate culture wells with each of twenty-five peptides representing autologous and known Gag and Nef epitope variants. Control conditions included a CMV, EBV and flu peptide pool, the Ebola AY9 epitope as negative control, and a no-peptide well. A total of some 84 T cell cultures were run, with each culture condition done in triplicate except for one peptide, which was done in duplicate. Three Gag epitope families and Nef HW9 and YT9 were included among the tested epitopes. Cultures ran for 10 to 11 days in IMDM with gentamicin, with half-media changes on days 3 and 7 adding IL-2, IL-7 and IL-15. An aliquot of 1M T cells was saved as an uncultured baseline condition, separate from the approximately 80 T cell cultures. T cells were enriched with the EasySep Human T Cell Enrichment Kit and co-cultured with equal numbers of autologous T cell-negative cells as antigen-presenting cells.

The paper's findings and limits, for the study overall: About 5 clonotypes recognized the Nef KF9 family and one the HW9 family, with no responses to the TAALDMSHF plasma variant. Nine or ten antigen-specific TCR beta clonotypes were identified, of which over 5 appeared to be cross-reactive for autologous or known escape epitope variants. The assay identified only TCR beta chains and indicated proliferation in response to antigen, without indicating T cell function or cytokine profile.

Sequencing of TCR beta CDR3 regions was done on the immunoSEQ platform at survey depth. The QIAamp DNA micro kit was used to extract genomic DNA from every cultured and uncultured CD8+ T cell population. In the source study's methods: Samples with fewer than 5,000 productive reads were excluded, resulting in the removal of 5 of the 75 HIV peptide-stimulated cultures. Sequences were trimmed to CDR3 by a MANAFEST web app, and nonproductive sequences, CDR3s under 5 amino acids, and sequences not starting with C or ending with F/W were removed. For a clonotype to count as antigen-specific, the clonotype had to expand relative to the no-peptide control in at least 2 of 3 replicates at FDR 0.01, and only within one epitope family. In addition, a specific clonotype needed a frequency at least fivefold higher than in wells stimulated with peptides from other epitope families. TCRdb holds this immuneACCESS table with in-frame rearrangements only. Some clones are missing; in checked studies, unresolved V genes explain under half, and the rest has no known cause. The V and J calls and the clone size are those of that table, but D and trimming were determined from the DNA. The sample table records roughly 5,000 clones; around 66% of these occur just once. More than 35% of the sample is held by the ten biggest clonotypes.

The sequencing sample was made of cultured CD8+ T cells derived from PBMCs. The clonotype was recovered from a male donor with HIV.

The DNA sequence reads TGTGCCAGTAGTATTAGAGGATCCACCGGGGAGCTGTTTTTT. The resulting protein is CASSIRGSTGELFF. Recombination joined TRBV19 with TRBJ2-2, with the D gene uncertain. CDR1 LNHDA and CDR2 SQIVND were looked up in the germline V gene (reference sequence). Trimming takes 3 bases from V and 4 bases from J, and the germline ends sit 9 bases apart. The CDR3 goes from the cysteine to the phenylalanine over 14 residues. The only DNA kept is the CDR3, 42 bases in frame from the first base.